The next 32 T cell receptor beta chains were all read from a single sample in a study of cytomegalovirus exposure and HLA in healthy donors. Here immunoSEQ multiplex PCR was the method, and the copy in TCRdb shows in-frame clones only, minus some. The repertoire has fewer than 120,000 clones, around 89% of them found once; the top ten carry under 1.5%. The sequenced material came from PBMCs. The origin of the receptors is a woman aged 30 to 39 in good health and CMV-seropositive.

The chain uses TRBV12-5 and TRBJ2-5; TRBD1 aligns across 7 bases. J lost 5 bases, V lost 5 bases, and 5 bases had no gene match. Germline V gives CDR1 LGHNT, CDR2 FRNRAP. The CDR3 consists of 13 residues. CDR3 protein: CASGPGGYETQYF. In DNA form, the CDR3 reads TGTGCTAGTGGTCCAGGGGGATACGAGACCCAGTACTTC.

The J gene is TRBJ2-7, the V gene TRBV2; 9 positions agree with TRBD1. Per the germline V gene, CDR1 is SNHLY and CDR2 is FYNNEI. After removal of 4 bases from V and 6 bases from J, the junction contained 13 bases not matched to a gene. The CDR3 has 16 residues. The CDR3 coding sequence is TGTGCCAGCAGTGCCTCCTTACAGGGGGCGCGTAGCGAGCAGTACTTC. It encodes CASSASLQGARSEQYF. Combining the CDR3 with reference TRBV2 and TRBJ2-7 gives the whole variable domain EPEVTQTPSHQVTQMGQEVILRCVPISNHLYFYWYRQILGQKVEFLVSFYNNEISEKSEIFDDQFSVERPDGSNFTLKIRSTKLEDSAMYFCASSASLQGARSEQYFGPGTRLTVT.

The chain carries TRBV7-2 and TRBJ2-1, with 8 bases identical to TRBD1. This CDR3 is 15 amino acids long. Germline loops: CDR1 SGHTA, CDR2 FQGNSA. V shed 8 bases, J shed 3 bases, and the junction held 9 bases outside the gene matches. As DNA, the CDR3 is TGTGCCAGCGGGGGAGGACAGGGTTTCTACAATGAGCAGTTCTTC. Protein product: CASGGGQGFYNEQFF.

The chain has TRBV9 and TRBJ2-2, with 7 bases matching TRBD1. After removal of 2 bases from V and 0 bases from J, the junction contained 1 base not matched to a gene. The CDR3 covers 15 residues. Per germline, CDR1 SGDLS and CDR2 YYNGEE. The CDR3 DNA sequence: TGTGCCAGCAGCGTCGGGACAGCGAACACCGGGGAGCTGTTTTTT. Amino acid sequence: CASSVGTANTGELFF.

The V gene is TRBV27, the J gene TRBJ2-3; D might be TRBD2 (6 bases). The germline V and J ends were trimmed by 6 bases and 1 base, with 14 bases remaining between them. The germline V gene encodes CDR1 MNHEY and CDR2 SMNVEV (reference sequence). This CDR3 spans 15 amino acids. Here the CDR3 DNA reads TGTGCCAGCAGACCCCTGGGACTTCGCACAGATACGCAGTATTTT. This translates into CASRPLGLRTDTQYF.

The V and J genes are TRBV5-1 and TRBJ2-2; D gene uncertain. Germline V gives CDR1 SGHRS, CDR2 YFSETQ. Trimming left V 0 bases short and J 0 bases short, with 9 bases between. The CDR3 totals 16 residues. In DNA form, the CDR3 reads TGCGCCAGCAGCTTGGCCAGTCTAGCGAACACCGGGGAGCTGTTTTTT. Amino acid sequence: CASSLASLANTGELFF.

The chain links TRBV27 to TRBJ2-3; TRBD1 aligns across 7 bases. With 4 bases clipped from V and 4 bases from J, the junction kept 5 bases outside the gene matches. Germline V gives CDR1 MNHEY, CDR2 SMNVEV (reference sequence). The CDR3 has 14 amino acids. The CDR3 reads CASSSRGRPDTQYF. The CDR3 bases are TGTGCCAGCAGTTCTAGGGGGCGCCCAGATACGCAGTATTTT.

This chain connects TRBV5-6 to TRBJ2-3; TRBD2 agrees at 12 bases. Germline CDR1 SGHDT, CDR2 YYEEEE. The CDR3 is 15 amino acids. The V gene end was trimmed by 0 bases and the J gene end by 5 bases; junction bases not matched to a gene: 1. CDR3 sequence reads: CASSLAGLAGDTQYF. Written as DNA, the CDR3 is TGTGCCAGCAGCTTGGCGGGACTAGCGGGAGATACGCAGTATTTT.

The gene calls are TRBV6-5 and TRBJ2-4, with TRBD1 matching over 7 bases. CDR1 MNHEY and CDR2 SVGAGI come from the germline V gene. Trimming at V came to 5 bases and at J to 1 base, leaving 2 bases not matched to a gene. The CDR3 runs to 14 residues. CDR3 amino acids: CASSRQGAKNIQYF. CDR3 sequence (DNA): TGTGCCAGCAGTCGACAGGGCGCCAAAAACATTCAGTACTTC.

This clone turned up a few times. The chain carries TRBV6-1 and TRBJ2-7, with a possible D match to TRBD1 (6 bases). Germline V gene data show CDR1 as MNHNS and CDR2 as SASEGT. V lost 3 bases and J lost 4, with 16 bases in between. This CDR3 has 15 amino acids. The CDR3: CASSDRQGRNYEQYF. For the CDR3, the DNA is TGTGCCAGCAGTGATCGGCAGGGGAGAAATTACGAGCAGTACTTC.

The CDR3 reads CAISPGLAGAMEQFF. The CDR3 bases are TGTGCCATCAGCCCAGGACTAGCGGGAGCCATGGAGCAGTTCTTC. The gene calls are TRBV10-3 and TRBJ2-1, with TRBD2 identical over 13 bases. Germline trimming cut 6 bases from V and 10 bases from J; bases unmatched to any gene: 9. The CDR3 runs to 15 residues. Germline CDR1 and CDR2: ENHRY and SYGVKD.

The chain uses TRBV28 and TRBJ2-3, with D unresolved. Trimming removed 2 bases from V and 2 bases from J, with 5 bases in between. CDR1 and CDR2 (germline): MDHEN, SYDVKM. CDR3 length: 13 residues. CDR3: CASSLVNTDTQYF. The CDR3 nucleotides read TGTGCCAGCAGTTTAGTAAACACAGATACGCAGTATTTT. Full variable domain (missing parts from reference TRBV28 and TRBJ2-3): DVKVTQSSRYLVKRTGEKVFLECVQDMDHENMFWYRQDPGLGLRLIYFSYDVKMKEKGDIPEGYSVSREKKERFSLILESASTNQTSMYLCASSLVNTDTQYFGPGTRLTVL.

The V gene is TRBV5-6, the J gene TRBJ2-7; D might be TRBD1 (6 bases). The CDR3 extends over 14 amino acids. The V end lost 4 bases, the J end lost 3 bases, and 14 bases lay between the germline ends. Germline-derived CDR1 and CDR2 are SGHDT and YYEEEE. CDR3 nucleotide sequence: TGTGCCAGCAGCGCAGGAACAGGGTTCTACGAGCAGTACTTC. Its protein product is CASSAGTGFYEQYF.

V is TRBV7-2 and J is TRBJ1-2; TRBD1 might be the D (6 bases). This CDR3 region has 13 residues. Trimming removed 3 bases from V and 6 bases from J, with 11 bases in between. CDR1 is SGHTA, CDR2 FQGNSA, per germline. The CDR3 region is CASSFQGIDGYTF. CDR3 nucleotides: TGTGCCAGCAGCTTCCAGGGGATCGATGGCTACACCTTC.

The genes are TRBV5-1 and TRBJ1-1; possibly TRBD1 for D (6 bases). The CDR3 loop spans 13 amino acids. V lost 4 bases and J 3 bases, leaving 10 bases between the germline ends. The germline gives CDR1 SGHRS, CDR2 YFSETQ. The CDR3 nucleotides are TGCGCCAGCAGCCCTACAGGGTACACTGAAGCTTTCTTT. Translating it yields CASSPTGYTEAFF.

This chain uses TRBV5-1 with TRBJ2-7; a weak D match, TRBD2 (5 bases). Between the trimmed V and J ends, which lost 4 bases and 4 bases, there was a span of 12 bases. The CDR3 has 13 amino acids. Germline loops: CDR1 SGHRS, CDR2 YFSETQ. The CDR3 DNA follows: TGCGCCAGCAGCAGAGGACGGGATTACGAGCAGTACTTC. Residues: CASSRGRDYEQYF.

V usage is TRBV7-9 and J usage is TRBJ1-2; D gene unclear. The CDR3 contains 14 residues. Germline CDR1 SEHNR, CDR2 FQNEAQ (reference sequence). V lost 1 base to trimming and J lost 8 bases, with 14 bases between them. CDR3 sequence: CASSLVVVREGYTF. CDR3 sequence (DNA): TGTGCCAGCAGCTTAGTTGTTGTTCGAGAGGGCTACACCTTC.

This clone was detected only once. This chain uses TRBV4-3 with TRBJ2-3, with 11 nucleotides matching TRBD2. With 5 bases clipped from V and 5 bases from J, the junction kept 6 bases outside the gene matches. There are 15 residues in the CDR3. The germline gives CDR1 LGHNA, CDR2 YSLEER. DNA of the CDR3: TGCGCCAGCAGCTATACTAGCGGGAGTAGAGATACGCAGTATTTT. Translation: CASSYTSGSRDTQYF.

The chain employs TRBV30 and TRBJ2-1; perhaps TRBD2 as D (7 bases). Trimming took off 4 bases at V and 9 bases at J, with 19 bases between the two ends. Germline V gene data show CDR1 as GTSNPN and CDR2 as SVGIG (reference sequence). This CDR3 is built from 14 residues. CDR3 region: CAWKGGSYSSEQFF. Here the CDR3 DNA reads TGTGCCTGGAAGGGGGGGTCCTACTCCAGTGAGCAGTTCTTC. The whole variable domain, filled in from reference TRBV30 and TRBJ2-1, reads SQTIHQWPATLVQPVGSPLSLECTVEGTSNPNLYWYRQAAGRGLQLLFYSVGIGQISSEVPQNLSASRPQDRQFILSSKKLLLSDSGFYLCAWKGGSYSSEQFFGPGTRLTVL.

The rearrangement uses TRBV6-1 and TRBJ2-7; 7 bases map to TRBD1. Germline lookup yields CDR1 MNHNS and CDR2 SASEGT. The V gene end was trimmed by 4 bases and the J gene end by 2 bases; junction bases not matched to a gene: 8. This CDR3 is 15 amino acids long. CDR3 region: CASSVGGTVTYEQYF. The CDR3 DNA follows: TGTGCCAGCAGTGTCGGTGGGACAGTGACCTACGAGCAGTACTTC.

The chain couples TRBV28 to TRBJ2-2; D possibly corresponds to TRBD1 (6 bases). This CDR3 is built from 16 residues. The V gene lost 3 bases and the J gene lost 8 bases, with 19 bases spanning the gap. Per germline, CDR1 MDHEN and CDR2 SYDVKM. The CDR3 loop reads CASSFPGHGTLGELFF. The CDR3 DNA reads TGTGCCAGCAGTTTCCCGGGACACGGTACTTTAGGGGAGCTGTTTTTT.

The CDR3 DNA reads as TGCGCCAGCAGCTTGCCAGGGGCGCGGGCTAATGAAAAACTGTTTTTT. Its translation: CASSLPGARANEKLFF. The rearrangement links TRBV5-1 to TRBJ1-4, with a weak D call TRBD1 (6 bases). V was shortened by 1 base and J by 3 bases, with 13 bases between the two germline ends. The CDR3 is made up of 16 amino acids. Germline CDR1 reads SGHRS; CDR2 reads YFSETQ.

The chain employs TRBV10-3 and TRBJ2-2, with D possibly matching TRBD1 (5 bases). The V and J ends lost 6 bases and 7 bases respectively, with 15 bases between them. Germline CDR1 and CDR2: ENHRY and SYGVKD. CDR3 length equals 14 residues. Here the CDR3 DNA reads TGTGCCATCAGAGGGGTACATACCGGCGGGGAGCTGTTTTTT. Amino acids: CAIRGVHTGGELFF.

J is TRBJ1-6 and V is TRBV30; D gene ambiguous. CDR3 length: 13 amino acids. Germline CDR1 is GTSNPN and CDR2 is SVGIG (reference sequence). V gave up 0 bases and J gave up 7 bases, with 7 bases separating them. CDR3 protein: CAWSVTYNSPLHF. The CDR3 coding sequence is TGTGCCTGGAGTGTTACTTACAATTCACCCCTCCACTTT. Complete variable domain (other parts from reference TRBV30 and TRBJ1-6): SQTIHQWPATLVQPVGSPLSLECTVEGTSNPNLYWYRQAAGRGLQLLFYSVGIGQISSEVPQNLSASRPQDRQFILSSKKLLLSDSGFYLCAWSVTYNSPLHFGNGTRLTVT.

The V call is TRBV28, the J call TRBJ2-1, with a tentative D call TRBD1 (6 bases). V was clipped by 7 bases and J by 6 bases, with 10 bases between them. Per the germline V gene, CDR1 is MDHEN and CDR2 is SYDVKM. CDR3 length: 12 amino acids. CDR3 protein: CASTRGINEQFF. As DNA, the CDR3 is TGTGCCAGCACCAGGGGAATCAATGAGCAGTTCTTC. The whole variable domain, filled in from reference TRBV28 and TRBJ2-1, reads DVKVTQSSRYLVKRTGEKVFLECVQDMDHENMFWYRQDPGLGLRLIYFSYDVKMKEKGDIPEGYSVSREKKERFSLILESASTNQTSMYLCASTRGINEQFFGPGTRLTVL.

This clone was recorded only once. This chain uses TRBV2 with TRBJ2-7; 8 nucleotides align to TRBD2. The CDR3 contains 14 residues. Trimming removed 7 bases from V and 4 bases from J; junction bases left unmatched: 9. CDR1 is SNHLY and CDR2 is FYNNEI in the germline V gene. CDR3 sequence reads: CASKRGGQYYEQYF. CDR3 in DNA: TGTGCCAGCAAACGGGGGGGGCAGTATTACGAGCAGTACTTC.

The CDR3 loop reads CASSQSAGGPAGETQYF. DNA for the CDR3: TGTGCCAGCAGCCAATCAGCGGGAGGGCCAGCGGGAGAGACCCAGTACTTC. The chain links TRBV13 to TRBJ2-5; 10 bases agree with TRBD2. Looked up from germline, CDR1 is PRHDT and CDR2 is FYEKMQ (reference sequence). V gave up 5 bases and J gave up 4 bases; unmatched junction bases: 13. The CDR3 has 17 residues.

The rearrangement links TRBV28 to TRBJ2-7; a possible D gene is TRBD2 (6 bases). The V and J ends lost 5 bases and 2 bases respectively, with 10 bases between them. The CDR3 has 13 residues. CDR1 and CDR2 (germline): MDHEN, SYDVKM. The DNA for the CDR3 is TGTGCCAGCAGTCTGCGGGGAACCTACGAGCAGTACTTC. Translation: CASSLRGTYEQYF.

The chain carries TRBV6-5 and TRBJ2-7; 8 positions match TRBD1. V lost 5 bases to trimming and J lost 4 bases; unmatched junction nucleotides: 4. The CDR3 is 13 residues long. The germline V gene encodes CDR1 MNHEY and CDR2 SVGAGI. This CDR3 reads CASSRGQDYEQYF. Here the CDR3 DNA reads TGTGCCAGCAGTAGGGGACAGGATTACGAGCAGTACTTC.

The chain has TRBV28 and TRBJ2-2, with 9 bases fitting TRBD1. This CDR3 comprises 14 residues. V lost 7 bases and J lost 1; bases outside the gene matches: 1. Germline loops: CDR1 MDHEN, CDR2 SYDVKM. CDR3 DNA: TGTGCCAGCATGGGACAGGGGAACACCGGGGAGCTGTTTTTT. It translates to CASMGQGNTGELFF.

This clone showed up just a few times. Other DNA sequences in this specimen translate into the identical CDR3. This chain connects TRBV5-1 to TRBJ1-1; TRBD1 might be the D (6 bases). The CDR3 spans 13 residues. Germline V gene sequence: CDR1 SGHRS, CDR2 YFSETQ. The V end was cut by 0 bases, the J end by 7 bases, with 10 bases between. The DNA for the CDR3 is TGCGCCAGCAGCTTGGCAGACAGGCTTGAAGCTTTCTTT. Encoded protein: CASSLADRLEAFF.

This clone has a single count. The DNA for the CDR3 is TGTGCCAGCAGCCGAGTCCTCTTGGAGCCCTACGGTCAGTACTTC. This encodes CASSRVLLEPYGQYF. The chain combines TRBV5-5 with TRBJ2-7; D is uncertain. Deletions cut 4 bases from V and 10 bases from J, with 24 bases between. This CDR3 is 15 amino acids long. Per germline, CDR1 SGHKS and CDR2 YYEKEE (reference sequence).